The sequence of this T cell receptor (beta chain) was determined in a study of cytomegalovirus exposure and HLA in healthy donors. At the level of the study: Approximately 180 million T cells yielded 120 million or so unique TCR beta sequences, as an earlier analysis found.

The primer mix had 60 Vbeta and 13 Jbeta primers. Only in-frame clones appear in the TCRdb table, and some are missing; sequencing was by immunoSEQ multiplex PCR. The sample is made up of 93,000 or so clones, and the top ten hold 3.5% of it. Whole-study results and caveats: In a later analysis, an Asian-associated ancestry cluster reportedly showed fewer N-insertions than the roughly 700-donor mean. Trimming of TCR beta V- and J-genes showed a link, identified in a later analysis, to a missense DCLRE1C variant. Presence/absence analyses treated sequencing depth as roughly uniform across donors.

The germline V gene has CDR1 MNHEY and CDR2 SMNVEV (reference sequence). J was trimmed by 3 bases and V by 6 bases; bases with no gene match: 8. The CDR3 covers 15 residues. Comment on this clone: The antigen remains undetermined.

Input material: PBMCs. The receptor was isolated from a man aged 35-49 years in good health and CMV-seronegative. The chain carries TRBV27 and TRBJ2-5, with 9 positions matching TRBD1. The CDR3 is CASRLGTGNKETQYF. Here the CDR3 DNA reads TGTGCCAGCAGGCTCGGGACAGGGAATAAAGAGACCCAGTACTTC.